The 2 T cell receptor beta chains listed next were all sequenced from one sample in a study of T-cell reconstitution after alpha-beta-depleted transplantation in children. Preparing the TCRbeta library involved the use of unique molecular identifiers. TCRdb fed the PCR reads into MiXCR, producing one record per CDR3 protein. This table has under 50,000 distinct CDR3 sequences, 40% to 60% appearing once. Source: peripheral blood, taken before TCRalphabeta/CD19-depleted stem cell transplant. The source is a boy under three years old with SCID, due to receive a stem cell transplant.

J is TRBJ2-7 and V is TRBV6-1; the match to TRBD2 covers 7 bases. CDR3 size: 14 residues. The junction had 10 bases not matched to a gene; V was cut back by 6 bases and J by 5 bases. From germline, CDR1 is MNHNS and CDR2 SASEGT. DNA for the CDR3: TGTGCCAGCAGCCCACTAGCGATGGGACACGAGCAGTACTTC. Translation: CASSPLAMGHEQYF.

This chain joins TRBV7-9 and TRBJ2-2; no firm D call. Looked up from germline, CDR1 is SEHNR and CDR2 is FQNEAQ (reference sequence). The CDR3 has 12 residues. V lost 5 bases and J 9 bases, leaving 10 bases between the germline ends. Here the CDR3 DNA reads TGTGCCAGCAGCAGTGGCCCCCGGGAGCTGTTTTTT. This codes for CASSSGPRELFF. The full variable domain, with the rest looked up from reference TRBV7-9 and TRBJ2-2, is DTGVSQNPRHKITKRGQNVTFRCDPISEHNRLYWYRQTLGQGPEFLTYFQNEAQLEKSRLLSDRFSAERPKGSFSTLEIQRTEQGDSAMYLCASSSGPRELFFGEGSRLTVL.